This T cell receptor beta chain derives from a study of T cell changes during pregnancy in multiple sclerosis. TCRdb keeps only in-frame clones here, not all; method: immunoSEQ multiplex PCR. The table includes some 100,000 clones, approximately 92% detected once. V dropped 3 bases and J dropped 6 bases, with 15 bases sitting between them. Germline CDR1 SGHTA, CDR2 FQGNSA. The CDR3 runs to 14 residues. The chain recombines TRBV7-2 with TRBJ2-7; maybe TRBD2 (5 bases). The sequence was obtained from a female donor with multiple sclerosis, enrolled in a pregnancy study. The material sequenced was peripheral blood, taken in the second trimester of pregnancy. The CDR3 region has the DNA TGTGCCAGCAGCTTTTCGGACTCCTCCGGCGAGCAGTACTTC. This encodes CASSFSDSSGEQYF.